This T cell receptor (beta chain) was sequenced during a study of neoadjuvant nivolumab and ipilimumab in lung cancer. Overall study: Patients got nivolumab 3 mg/kg on days 1, 15 and 29; combination added ipilimumab 1 mg/kg day 1. Study observations and caveats: Only two of four nivolumab-treated tumors gained richness and clonality by surgery. Blood richness before therapy tracked richness in tumors resected after neoadjuvant therapy. Compared with tumor-adjacent uninvolved lung, resected tumors showed greater richness and clonality.

The table came from immunoSEQ multiplex PCR; TCRdb's copy has only in-frame clones and leaves some out. The data hold roughly 9,900 clones, with 65% to 85% observed a single time. The CDR3 sequence is 14 residues long. With 0 bases removed from V and 7 bases from J, the gap between germline ends came to 9 bases. The germline gives CDR1 SGHVS, CDR2 FNYEAQ. This clone occurred a few times. The target antigen is unknown. The starting material was peripheral blood, obtained before neoadjuvant nivolumab, alone or with ipilimumab. The origin of this receptor is an adult with non-small cell lung cancer. The chain joins TRBV7-6 to TRBJ2-2, with D perhaps TRBD2 (5 bases). This CDR3 is CASSLATGIGELFF. In nucleotides, the CDR3 is TGTGCCAGCAGCTTAGCTACGGGGATCGGGGAGCTGTTTTTT.